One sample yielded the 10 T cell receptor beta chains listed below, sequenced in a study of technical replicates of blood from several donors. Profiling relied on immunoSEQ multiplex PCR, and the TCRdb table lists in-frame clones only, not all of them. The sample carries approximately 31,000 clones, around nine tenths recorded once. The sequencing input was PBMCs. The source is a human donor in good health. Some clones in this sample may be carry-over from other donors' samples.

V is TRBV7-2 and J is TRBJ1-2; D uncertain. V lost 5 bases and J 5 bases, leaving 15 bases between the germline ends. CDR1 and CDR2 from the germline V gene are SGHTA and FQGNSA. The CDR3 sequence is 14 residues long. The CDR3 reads CASSQDGGRYGYTF. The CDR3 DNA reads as TGTGCCAGCAGCCAAGATGGAGGGCGATATGGCTACACCTTC.

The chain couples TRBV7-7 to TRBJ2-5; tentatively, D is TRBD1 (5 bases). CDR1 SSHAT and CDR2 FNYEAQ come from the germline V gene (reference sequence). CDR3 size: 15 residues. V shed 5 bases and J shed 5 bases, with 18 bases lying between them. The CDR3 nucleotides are TGTGCCAGCAGCAGGGGCCCGCCTCATATGGAGACCCAGTACTTC. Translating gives CASSRGPPHMETQYF.

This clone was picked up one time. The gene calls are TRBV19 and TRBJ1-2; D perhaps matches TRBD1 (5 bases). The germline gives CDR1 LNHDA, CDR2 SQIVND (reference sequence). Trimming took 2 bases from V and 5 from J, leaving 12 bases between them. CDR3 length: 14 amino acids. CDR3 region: CASSIRGVWYGYTF. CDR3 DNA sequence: TGTGCCAGTAGTATAAGGGGCGTTTGGTATGGCTACACCTTC.

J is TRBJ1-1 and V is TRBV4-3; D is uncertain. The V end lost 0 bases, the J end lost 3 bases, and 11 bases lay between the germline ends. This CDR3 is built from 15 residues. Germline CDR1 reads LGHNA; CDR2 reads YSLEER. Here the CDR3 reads CASSQEVGRYTEAFF. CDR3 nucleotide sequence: TGCGCCAGCAGCCAAGAAGTAGGCAGGTACACTGAAGCTTTCTTT.

The CDR3 DNA follows: TGTGCTAGTGGTTTGGTTGGACAGCACCGGTACTTC. As protein: CASGLVGQHRYF. The V gene is TRBV12-5, the J gene TRBJ2-7, with TRBD1 as a possible D gene (6 bases). The CDR3 totals 12 residues. Germline V CDR1 and CDR2: LGHNT, FRNRAP. Trimming left V 0 bases short and J 12 bases short, with 12 bases between.

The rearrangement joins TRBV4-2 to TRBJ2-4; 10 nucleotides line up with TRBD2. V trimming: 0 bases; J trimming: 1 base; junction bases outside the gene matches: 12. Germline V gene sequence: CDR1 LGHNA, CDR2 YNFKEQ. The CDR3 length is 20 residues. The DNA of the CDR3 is TGTGCCAGCAGCCAAGATAGCCTAGCGGGAGCGGGGGAGGCCAAAAACATTCAGTACTTC. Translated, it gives CASSQDSLAGAGEAKNIQYF.

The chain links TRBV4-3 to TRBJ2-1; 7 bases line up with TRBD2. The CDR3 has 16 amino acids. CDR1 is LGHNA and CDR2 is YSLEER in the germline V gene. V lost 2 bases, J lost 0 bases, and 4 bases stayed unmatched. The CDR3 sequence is CASSQSRGSSYNEQFF. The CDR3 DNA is TGCGCCAGCAGCCAATCACGCGGGAGCTCCTACAATGAGCAGTTCTTC.

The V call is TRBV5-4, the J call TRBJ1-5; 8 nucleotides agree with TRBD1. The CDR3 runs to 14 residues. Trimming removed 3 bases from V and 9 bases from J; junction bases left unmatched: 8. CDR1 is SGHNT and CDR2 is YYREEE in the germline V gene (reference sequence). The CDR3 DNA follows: TGTGCCAGCAGCTCGAACAGGGGGAAGGGGCCCCAGCATTTT. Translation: CASSSNRGKGPQHF.

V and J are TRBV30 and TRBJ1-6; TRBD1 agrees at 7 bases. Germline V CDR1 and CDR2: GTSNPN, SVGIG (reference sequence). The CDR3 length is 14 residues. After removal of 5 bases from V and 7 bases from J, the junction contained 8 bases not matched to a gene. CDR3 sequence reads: CAWSTGVTNSPLHF. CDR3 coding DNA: TGTGCCTGGTCCACAGGGGTAACGAATTCACCCCTCCACTTT.

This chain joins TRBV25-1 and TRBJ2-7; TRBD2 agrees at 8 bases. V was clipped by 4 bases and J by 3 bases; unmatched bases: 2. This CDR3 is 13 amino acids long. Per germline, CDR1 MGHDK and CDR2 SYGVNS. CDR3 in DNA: TGTGCCAGCAGTGTCCTAGCGGGCTACGAGCAGTACTTC. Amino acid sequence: CASSVLAGYEQYF.